The following is a TCR beta chain sequence with its context. The record originates from a study of cytomegalovirus exposure and HLA in healthy donors. Overall study: Later, an analysis reported that the 120 or so validation repertoires had used the same platform as the approximately 670 first-cohort repertoires.

The CDR3 spans 15 residues. V was cut by 5 bases and J by 6 bases, with 17 bases left in between. Germline CDR1 reads SGHVS; CDR2 reads FNYEAQ. Profiling relied on immunoSEQ multiplex PCR, and the TCRdb table lists in-frame clones only, not all of them. The sample has roughly 120,000 clones, 85% to 90% seen once. V usage is TRBV7-6 and J usage is TRBJ2-1; D possibly corresponds to TRBD1 (6 bases). The source of this sequence is a woman aged 25-40 years in good health and CMV-seronegative. Sequencing was carried out using PBMCs. CDR3 DNA: TGTGCCAGCAGCCAAACAGGGTTGGATGTCAATGAGCAGTTCTTC. Residues: CASSQTGLDVNEQFF.